Relative to its sample, the clone carrying this T cell receptor (beta chain) is medium-sized. The antigen remains unidentified. These data belong to a study of immune heterogeneity within non-small cell lung tumors. Study as a whole: In total, the tumors were 4 squamous cell carcinomas, around ten non-squamous carcinomas and 1 not otherwise specified.

Each sample used around 600 ng of genomic DNA from bulk tumor tissue. Several biopsies were collected from each primary tumor during surgery. They were spaced as far apart as possible within the tumor mass. Patients had untreated, newly diagnosed non-small cell lung cancer and underwent curative surgery. Every donor was a newly diagnosed non-small cell lung cancer patient having surgery with curative intent. Study-level results: Identical dominant CDR3 beta clonotypes were found recurring across a patient's tumor sites, along with site-unique high-frequency clones. Significant yet moderate, the positive correlation between local T-cell clonality and local tumor mutational burden reached an R of about 0.32.

Using 32 V and 13 J primers, multiplex PCR amplified TCR beta CDR3. TCRdb processed the multiplex PCR reads anew with MiXCR; each CDR3 protein has one entry. The table lists 9,000 to 13,000 distinct CDR3 sequences, around 29% of them singletons, with approximately 13% in the top ten. The sample comprised lung tumor tissue. This receptor was identified in a man aged 45 to 65 with non-small cell lung cancer.

CDR3 loop: CASSFSAGAFYNEQFF. The DNA of the CDR3 is TGTGCCAGCAGTTTTTCAGCGGGAGCCTTCTACAATGAGCAGTTCTTC. The V gene is TRBV12-3 or TRBV12-4, the J gene TRBJ2-1; 8 bases match TRBD2. Unmatched junction bases numbered 7, after V lost 3 bases and J lost 3 bases. The CDR3 length is 16 residues.